The next 27 T cell receptor beta chains were all read from a single sample in a study of T-cell memory formation after mild COVID-19. Each CDR3 protein gets one entry after TCRdb re-called the 5' RACE reads with MiXCR. The data hold under 200,000 distinct CDR3 sequences, with about an eighth observed a single time. Sequenced input: PBMCs or a T cell subset sorted from them (not recorded which). The receptors shown here come from a young man who had mild COVID-19 (a few samples of this study predate the infection). Cell type and time point are not known.

The chain links TRBV20-1 to TRBJ2-7; 7 nucleotides match TRBD1. V shed 6 bases, J shed 6 bases, and the junction held 11 bases outside the gene matches. CDR1 is DFQATT and CDR2 is SNEGSKA in the germline V gene (reference sequence). The CDR3 covers 13 residues. The CDR3 here is CSAPRQGLVEQYV. The CDR3 coding sequence is TGCAGTGCCCCGAGACAGGGTCTCGTCGAGCAGTACGTC.

This clonotype was seen a few times. The rearrangement uses TRBV4-3 and TRBJ2-1; TRBD1 matches at 9 bases. The CDR3 extends over 15 amino acids. Per the germline V gene, CDR1 is LGHNA and CDR2 is YSLEER. Trimming cost V 1 base and J 7 bases; bases outside gene matches: 5. The CDR3 here is CASSQGSGQGNEQFF. The CDR3 DNA reads as TGCGCCAGCAGCCAAGGTTCGGGACAGGGAAATGAGCAGTTCTTC.

This clonotype was observed a few times. The chain is built from TRBV20-1 and TRBJ1-4; D is undetermined. V lost 0 bases to trimming and J lost 8 bases, with 13 bases between them. Per the germline V gene, CDR1 is DFQATT and CDR2 is SNEGSKA (reference sequence). The CDR3 has 14 amino acids. The CDR3 coding sequence is TGCAGTGCTAGAGATCCTACTCGGGCGGAAAAACTGTTTTTT. This sequence encodes CSARDPTRAEKLFF.

This clonotype turned up a few times. The chain links TRBV6-2 or TRBV6-3 to TRBJ1-5; tentatively, D is TRBD1 (5 bases). The ends were cut back, 1 base at V and 6 bases at J, with 13 bases in the middle. CDR3 length: 15 amino acids. CDR1 and CDR2 (germline): MNHEY, SVGEGT. DNA for the CDR3: TGTGCCAGCAGTTACTGGGGGAAACGAGGTCAGCCCCAGCATTTT. It is translated as CASSYWGKRGQPQHF.

The genes are TRBV5-1 and TRBJ2-3; perhaps TRBD1 as D (5 bases). Germline loops: CDR1 SGHRS, CDR2 YFSETQ. With 0 bases removed from V and 2 bases from J, the gap between germline ends came to 10 bases. The CDR3 is made up of 15 amino acids. CDR3 DNA: TGCGCCAGCAGCTTGGCCGACAGCCTCACAGATACGCAGTATTTT. Amino acid sequence: CASSLADSLTDTQYF.

In this sample, this clonotype turned up a few times. The chain has TRBV20-1 and TRBJ2-3; 8 bases agree with TRBD2. V trimming: 3 bases; J trimming: 0 bases; junction bases outside the gene matches: 5. The CDR3 length is 15 residues. Germline CDR1 and CDR2: DFQATT and SNEGSKA (reference sequence). CDR3 nucleotide sequence: TGCAGTGCTAGCCGGACTAGCCGAAGCACAGATACGCAGTATTTT. Protein sequence: CSASRTSRSTDTQYF.

J is TRBJ2-3 and V is TRBV28; 7 bases map to TRBD2. CDR3 length: 14 amino acids. In germline, CDR1 is MDHEN, CDR2 SYDVKM. V was pared by 8 bases and J by 0 bases, with 5 bases of the junction left unmatched. The chain's CDR3 is CASWPGGSTDTQYF. CDR3 nucleotides: TGTGCCAGCTGGCCGGGGGGAAGCACAGATACGCAGTATTTT.

The chain employs TRBV25-1 and TRBJ1-4; D might be TRBD1 (5 bases). The CDR3 consists of 13 residues. With 6 bases removed from V and 2 bases from J, the gap between germline ends came to 7 bases. Per germline, CDR1 MGHDK and CDR2 SYGVNS. CDR3 coding DNA: TGTGCCAGCAGCAGGGAGACTAATGAAAAACTGTTTTTT. Translated, it gives CASSRETNEKLFF.

This clonotype was found a few times. This chain joins TRBV20-1 and TRBJ1-1; possibly TRBD1 for D (6 bases). The germline CDR1 and CDR2 sequences are DFQATT and SNEGSKA (reference sequence). V lost 7 bases and J 5 bases, leaving 17 bases between the germline ends. The length of the CDR3 is 13 residues. The CDR3 DNA reads TGCAGTGTGAGAGGGGGGGGCGAGACTGAAGCTTTCTTT. The encoded protein is CSVRGGGETEAFF.

This chain connects TRBV7-9 to TRBJ1-1; D may be TRBD1 (5 bases). V was cut by 5 bases and J by 5 bases, with 6 bases left in between. Per the germline V gene, CDR1 is SEHNR and CDR2 is FQNEAQ (reference sequence). This CDR3 has 11 amino acids. CDR3 region: CASSRTTEAFF. As DNA, the CDR3 is TGTGCCAGCAGCCGGACAACTGAAGCTTTCTTT.

The chain joins TRBV7-2 to TRBJ1-1, with 7 bases fitting TRBD1. CDR3 length: 13 amino acids. Unmatched junction bases numbered 4, after V lost 5 bases and J lost 4 bases. Germline V gives CDR1 SGHTA, CDR2 FQGNSA. The CDR3, as DNA: TGTGCCAGCAGCCCCCAGGGGGGCACTGAAGCTTTCTTT. Protein sequence: CASSPQGGTEAFF.

This clonotype has only a few counts. CDR3 in amino acids: CASSQVGTGSYRELFF. CDR3 in DNA: TGCGCCAGCAGCCAAGTTGGGACAGGGTCCTATAGGGAGCTGTTTTTT. This chain joins TRBV4-1 and TRBJ2-2; 9 nucleotides agree with TRBD1. Germline trimming cut 1 base from V and 9 bases from J; bases unmatched to any gene: 9. Germline loops: CDR1 MGHRA, CDR2 YSYEKL. CDR3 length: 16 amino acids.

This clonotype was detected many times. This rearrangement joins TRBV5-1 to TRBJ2-5; 7 bases are a match to TRBD2. Germline CDR1 is SGHRS and CDR2 is YFSETQ. V shed 3 bases and J 5 bases; nucleotides not matched to a gene: 4. This CDR3 is 13 amino acids long. The CDR3 sequence is CASSSRAGETQYF. The CDR3, as DNA: TGCGCCAGCAGCTCCCGAGCGGGGGAGACCCAGTACTTC.

This clonotype appeared a few times. The rearrangement joins TRBV11-2 to TRBJ1-2, with D unresolved. V was clipped by 5 bases and J by 8 bases, with 9 bases between them. The CDR3 runs 11 residues. In germline, CDR1 is SGHAT, CDR2 FQNNGV. DNA of the CDR3: TGTGCCAGCAGCCGGCGGTACGGCTACACCTTC. Translation gives CASSRRYGYTF.

This clonotype was seen only a few times. The gene calls are TRBV7-9 and TRBJ2-3, with 8 bases lining up with TRBD1. V lost 6 bases to trimming and J lost 6 bases; unmatched junction nucleotides: 17. The CDR3 contains 17 residues. In germline, CDR1 is SEHNR, CDR2 FQNEAQ (reference sequence). The CDR3, as DNA: TGTGCCAGCAGTCCTGTTGTTCGGAGACAGGGGTACGATACGCAGTATTTT. Its protein is CASSPVVRRQGYDTQYF.

The chain recombines TRBV20-1 with TRBJ2-1; D uncertain. V was pared by 3 bases and J by 0 bases, with 6 bases between. The CDR3 sequence is 13 residues long. CDR1 and CDR2 (germline): DFQATT, SNEGSKA (reference sequence). The CDR3 DNA is TGCAGTGCTAGTCACCCCTCCTACAATGAGCAGTTCTTC. This gives the protein CSASHPSYNEQFF.

The CDR3 bases are TGTGCCAGCAGGCCCGGGGACTACACCGGTTGGCGAGAGACCCAGTACTTC. Its protein is CASRPGDYTGWRETQYF. The V gene is TRBV7-8, the J gene TRBJ2-5; 7 positions agree with TRBD2. Unmatched junction bases numbered 17, after V lost 6 bases and J lost 4 bases. The germline gives CDR1 SGHVS, CDR2 FQNEAQ. The CDR3 consists of 17 residues.

This clonotype is labeled as medium-sized. V and J are TRBV7-2 and TRBJ2-1; D might be TRBD1 (6 bases). This CDR3 contains 15 residues. Germline V CDR1 and CDR2: SGHTA, FQGNSA. The germline V and J ends were trimmed by 3 bases and 1 base, with 10 bases remaining between them. CDR3 sequence (DNA): TGTGCCAGCAGCTTGGGGGCTCAATCCTACAATGAGCAGTTCTTC. Amino acid sequence: CASSLGAQSYNEQFF.

The chain joins TRBV5-1 to TRBJ2-3; D is uncertain. CDR3 length equals 17 residues. Germline CDR1 SGHRS, CDR2 YFSETQ. The germline V and J ends were trimmed by 0 bases and 0 bases, with 14 bases remaining between them. The CDR3 DNA reads as TGCGCCAGCAGCTTGGATTTGGTACGGATTAGCACAGATACGCAGTATTTT. Encoded protein: CASSLDLVRISTDTQYF. Full variable domain (remainder filled in from reference TRBV5-1 and TRBJ2-3): KAGVTQTPRYLIKTRGQQVTLSCSPISGHRSVSWYQQTPGQGLQFLFEYFSETQRNKGNFPGRFSGRQFSNSRSEMNVSTLELGDSALYLCASSLDLVRISTDTQYFGPGTRLTVL.

Here the CDR3 reads CASSRQRSPLHF. CDR3 bases: TGTGCCAGCAGCCGACAGCGATCACCCCTCCACTTT. This chain connects TRBV28 to TRBJ1-6; D perhaps matches TRBD1 (5 bases). Germline loops: CDR1 MDHEN, CDR2 SYDVKM. Trimming removed 6 bases from V and 10 bases from J, with 10 bases in between. CDR3 length: 12 amino acids.

This clonotype occurred a few times. The chain is built from TRBV20-1 and TRBJ2-3; 7 nucleotides match TRBD2. V lost 0 bases to trimming and J lost 1 base; unmatched junction nucleotides: 4. Germline CDR1 and CDR2: DFQATT and SNEGSKA (reference sequence). CDR3 size: 15 residues. This CDR3 is CSAREASGRTDTQYF. Written as DNA, the CDR3 is TGCAGTGCTAGAGAAGCTAGCGGACGCACAGATACGCAGTATTTT.

This clonotype has only a few counts. The gene calls are TRBV7-2 and TRBJ1-5; D gene unclear. This CDR3 contains 14 residues. Per the germline V gene, CDR1 is SGHTA and CDR2 is FQGNSA. V was cut by 1 base and J by 2 bases, with 6 bases left in between. CDR3 protein: CASSLVLRNQPQHF. Here the CDR3 DNA reads TGTGCCAGCAGCTTAGTACTGCGCAATCAGCCCCAGCATTTT.

This clonotype was seen only a few times. This rearrangement joins TRBV3-1 to TRBJ2-5; maybe TRBD2 (6 bases). Deletions cut 4 bases from V and 7 bases from J, with 13 bases between. The CDR3 loop spans 13 amino acids. Germline CDR1 reads LGHDT; CDR2 reads YNNKEL (reference sequence). CDR3 loop: CASSLRLVATQYF. The CDR3 nucleotides read TGTGCCAGCAGCCTACGACTAGTCGCGACCCAGTACTTC.

The J gene is TRBJ1-5, the V gene TRBV6-6; TRBD1 aligns across 8 bases. V dropped 0 bases and J dropped 7; count of bases not matched to a gene: 2. The CDR3 has 14 residues. From germline, CDR1 is MNHNY and CDR2 SVGAGI (reference sequence). The CDR3 DNA follows: TGTGCCAGCAGTTACTCGGACAGGGCCCAGCCCCAGCATTTT. It is translated as CASSYSDRAQPQHF.

This chain connects TRBV7-2 to TRBJ1-5; D is undetermined. The length of the CDR3 is 15 residues. The ends were cut back, 5 bases at V and 7 bases at J, with 18 bases in the middle. CDR1 and CDR2 (germline): SGHTA, FQGNSA. In DNA form, the CDR3 reads TGTGCCAGCAGCCTCGTCTTGGACGGGAAACAGCCCCAGCATTTT. Translating gives CASSLVLDGKQPQHF.

The chain carries TRBV28 and TRBJ2-1; TRBD2 aligns across 7 bases. The CDR3 has 16 residues. Germline V gives CDR1 MDHEN, CDR2 SYDVKM. V lost 7 bases and J lost 0; bases outside the gene matches: 9. In DNA form, the CDR3 reads TGTGCCAGCACCCACCTGGGGGGGGGCTCCTACAATGAGCAGTTCTTC. Translation: CASTHLGGGSYNEQFF. Full variable domain (remainder filled in from reference TRBV28 and TRBJ2-1): DVKVTQSSRYLVKRTGEKVFLECVQDMDHENMFWYRQDPGLGLRLIYFSYDVKMKEKGDIPEGYSVSREKKERFSLILESASTNQTSMYLCASTHLGGGSYNEQFFGPGTRLTVL.

The V and J genes are TRBV6-2 or TRBV6-3 and TRBJ2-5; perhaps TRBD2 as D (5 bases). V was trimmed by 5 bases and J by 5 bases, leaving 24 bases between them. This CDR3 is built from 17 residues. The germline V gene encodes CDR1 MNHEY and CDR2 SVGEGT. The CDR3 protein is CASSTPLPGLRRETQYF. Written as DNA, the CDR3 is TGTGCCAGCAGTACCCCCTTGCCGGGATTGAGAAGGGAGACCCAGTACTTC.